This T cell receptor (beta chain) was retrieved from a study of T cell changes during pregnancy in multiple sclerosis. This table comes from immunoSEQ multiplex PCR, and its TCRdb copy is limited to in-frame clones, with some not included. Among 65,000 to 85,000 clones listed, approximately 92% were seen once. The CDR3 extends over 16 amino acids. The V gene's germline CDR1 is LNHNV and CDR2 YYDKDF (reference sequence). Trimming took 6 bases from V and 5 from J; bases not matched to a gene: 12. The V gene is TRBV15, the J gene TRBJ2-5; TRBD1 matches at 10 bases. Specimen: CD4+ T cells from peripheral blood mononuclear cells, collected before pregnancy. The TCR originated in a female donor with multiple sclerosis, enrolled in a pregnancy study. CDR3 sequence (DNA): TGTGCCACCAGGGACCGGGACAGGGGAAGTGGGGAGACCCAGTACTTC. This sequence encodes CATRDRDRGSGETQYF.